This TCR beta chain was captured by sequencing in a study of control samples from healthy donors and cancer patients. The CDR3 contains 14 residues. In germline, CDR1 is SGHRS, CDR2 YFSETQ. Trimming stripped 4 bases from V and 2 bases from J, with 13 bases between. The repertoire was sequenced with immunoSEQ multiplex PCR; TCRdb's copy has only in-frame clones and lacks some. The sample carries approximately 150,000 clones, roughly 95% recorded once. The rearrangement joins TRBV5-1 to TRBJ2-7; TRBD1 is a possible D gene (6 bases). This TCR came from a woman aged 25 to 45 in good health. The sample taken for sequencing was blood. DNA for the CDR3: TGCGCCAGCAGCGTACAGGGAACGCCCTACGAGCAGTACTTC. Translation: CASSVQGTPYEQYF.